One sample yielded the 10 T cell receptor beta chains listed below, sequenced in a study of cytomegalovirus exposure and HLA in healthy donors. The study ran its PCR with 60 Vbeta and 13 Jbeta primers. The assay was immunoSEQ multiplex PCR, and TCRdb's table has in-frame clones only and misses some. The table records about 130,000 clones, less than 85% of them present only once. Sequencing was performed on PBMCs. The receptors stem from a woman in her sixties or seventies in good health and CMV-seropositive.

This clone was seen only a few times. This sequence joins TRBV28 and TRBJ1-4; possible D gene TRBD1, 6 bases. This CDR3 is built from 15 residues. Germline-derived CDR1 and CDR2 are MDHEN and SYDVKM. V lost 6 bases, J lost 3 bases, and 14 bases lay in between. DNA of the CDR3: TGTGCCAGCAGACAGTCAGGGGTGGCTAATGAAAAACTGTTTTTT. It translates to CASRQSGVANEKLFF.

The rearrangement uses TRBV6-8 and TRBJ2-1; the D gene is possibly TRBD2 (6 bases). The length of the CDR3 is 13 residues. Germline loops: CDR1 MNHGY, CDR2 SAAAGT. Trimming stripped 10 bases from V and 6 bases from J, with 16 bases between. CDR3 sequence: CANEEGRPNEQFF. The CDR3 DNA sequence: TGTGCCAACGAGGAGGGGAGGCCCAATGAGCAGTTCTTC.

This clone was counted a single time. This sequence joins TRBV7-8 and TRBJ2-1; no firm D call. Trimming cost V 1 base and J 0 bases, with 7 bases left between them. The CDR3 is made up of 15 amino acids. Germline CDR1 and CDR2: SGHVS and FQNEAQ. Written as DNA, the CDR3 is TGTGCCAGCAGCTTAGGGAGCGCCTCCTACAATGAGCAGTTCTTC. This gives the protein CASSLGSASYNEQFF. The whole variable domain, remainder taken from reference TRBV7-8 and TRBJ2-1, is GAGVSQSPRYKVAKRGQDVALRCDPISGHVSLFWYQQALGQGPEFLTYFQNEAQLDKSGLPSDRFFAERPEGSVSTLKIQRTQQEDSAVYLCASSLGSASYNEQFFGPGTRLTVL.

The chain is built from TRBV10-3 and TRBJ2-1; maybe TRBD2 (5 bases). Per the germline V gene, CDR1 is ENHRY and CDR2 is SYGVKD. This CDR3 comprises 14 residues. The V end lost 3 bases, the J end lost 9 bases, and 15 bases lay between the germline ends. Here the CDR3 reads CAISDRVGVGEQFF. CDR3 nucleotides: TGTGCCATCAGTGATAGGGTGGGAGTGGGTGAGCAGTTCTTC.

The J gene is TRBJ2-7, the V gene TRBV7-9; D might be TRBD1 (6 bases). The CDR3 length is 12 residues. CDR1 and CDR2 from the germline V gene are SEHNR and FQNEAQ (reference sequence). V shed 5 bases and J shed 3 bases, with 8 bases lying between them. The DNA for the CDR3 is TGTGCCAGCAGCCAGGACAGCTACGAGCAGTACTTC. Its protein product is CASSQDSYEQYF. The whole variable domain, remainder taken from reference TRBV7-9 and TRBJ2-7, is DTGVSQNPRHKITKRGQNVTFRCDPISEHNRLYWYRQTLGQGPEFLTYFQNEAQLEKSRLLSDRFSAERPKGSFSTLEIQRTEQGDSAMYLCASSQDSYEQYFGPGTRLTVT.

V usage is TRBV19 and J usage is TRBJ1-1, with D possibly TRBD1 on 6 matching bases. Germline V lookup: CDR1 LNHDA, CDR2 SQIVND (reference sequence). The ends were cut back, 4 bases at V and 3 bases at J, with 15 bases in the middle. The CDR3 is 15 residues long. DNA of the CDR3: TGTGCCAGTAGTAAGAGGGGGACAAGGTACACTGAAGCTTTCTTT. As protein: CASSKRGTRYTEAFF.

The V gene is TRBV18, the J gene TRBJ1-1; no firm D call. Per the germline V gene, CDR1 is KGHSH and CDR2 is LQKENI. The ends were cut back, 1 base at V and 5 bases at J, with 5 bases in the middle. The CDR3 is 12 residues long. CDR3 DNA sequence: TGTGCCAGCTCACCACTCCAGACTGAAGCTTTCTTT. The encoded protein is CASSPLQTEAFF.

The chain uses TRBV28 and TRBJ1-1; TRBD1 matches at 9 bases. Per germline, CDR1 MDHEN and CDR2 SYDVKM. The CDR3 consists of 13 residues. Trimming cost V 6 bases and J 10 bases; bases outside gene matches: 9. The CDR3 DNA reads as TGTGCCAGCAGGGGGACAGGGTTTTACGGAGCTTTCTTT. Translation: CASRGTGFYGAFF.

This clone was recorded many times. The rearrangement uses TRBV4-1 and TRBJ1-1; TRBD1 is a possible D gene (5 bases). The CDR3 extends over 16 amino acids. V was cut by 4 bases and J by 4 bases, with 19 bases left in between. Germline V gives CDR1 MGHRA, CDR2 YSYEKL. The CDR3 nucleotides are TGCGCCAGCAGCCCTTCCACCTCGGGACTCGGCACTGAAGCTTTCTTT. Its protein product is CASSPSTSGLGTEAFF.

The chain employs TRBV30 and TRBJ1-1; 8 bases fit TRBD1. The CDR3 extends over 12 amino acids. V lost 6 bases, J lost 6 bases, and 6 bases stayed unmatched. From germline, CDR1 is GTSNPN and CDR2 SVGIG (reference sequence). This chain's CDR3 is CACTQGAAEAFF. DNA for the CDR3: TGTGCCTGTACTCAGGGGGCGGCTGAAGCTTTCTTT.